This T cell receptor beta chain was retrieved from a study of Graves' ophthalmopathy and Graves' hyperthyroidism. About the research overall: Being free of ophthalmopathy for 18 months of follow-up defined stable hyperthyroidism.

This clonotype was picked up many times. The V and J ends lost 3 bases and 3 bases respectively, with 9 bases between them. Germline V gene data show CDR1 as MNHNY and CDR2 as SVGAGI (reference sequence). The CDR3 sequence is 14 residues long. The TCR beta CDR3 regions underwent amplification from RNA transcripts. First-round RT-PCR used HTBI primers; second-round multiplex PCR followed. From the multiplex PCR reads, TCRdb called clonotypes with MiXCR, one entry per CDR3 protein. The sample lists approximately 540,000 distinct CDR3 sequences; under 40% were seen once. The chain couples TRBV6-6 to TRBJ1-3, with unresolved D. The TCR was taken from an adult man with Graves' hyperthyroidism. The sequenced material came from peripheral blood or thyroid tissue (not recorded which). The CDR3 is CASSYTGGGNTIYF. Written as DNA, the CDR3 is TGTGCCAGCAGTTATACGGGCGGTGGAAACACCATATATTTT.